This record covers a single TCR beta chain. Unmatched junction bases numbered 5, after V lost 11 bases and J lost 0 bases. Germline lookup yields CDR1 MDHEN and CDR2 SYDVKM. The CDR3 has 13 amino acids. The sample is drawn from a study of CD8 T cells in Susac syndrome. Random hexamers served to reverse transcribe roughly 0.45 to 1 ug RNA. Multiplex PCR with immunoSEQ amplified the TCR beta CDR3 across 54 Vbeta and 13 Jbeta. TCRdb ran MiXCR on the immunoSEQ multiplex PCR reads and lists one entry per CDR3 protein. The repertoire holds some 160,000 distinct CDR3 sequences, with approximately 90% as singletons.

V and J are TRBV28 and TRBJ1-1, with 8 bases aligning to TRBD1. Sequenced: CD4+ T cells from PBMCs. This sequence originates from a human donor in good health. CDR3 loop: CAVDRAMNTEAFF. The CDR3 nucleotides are TGTGCCGTGGACAGGGCCATGAACACTGAAGCTTTCTTT.